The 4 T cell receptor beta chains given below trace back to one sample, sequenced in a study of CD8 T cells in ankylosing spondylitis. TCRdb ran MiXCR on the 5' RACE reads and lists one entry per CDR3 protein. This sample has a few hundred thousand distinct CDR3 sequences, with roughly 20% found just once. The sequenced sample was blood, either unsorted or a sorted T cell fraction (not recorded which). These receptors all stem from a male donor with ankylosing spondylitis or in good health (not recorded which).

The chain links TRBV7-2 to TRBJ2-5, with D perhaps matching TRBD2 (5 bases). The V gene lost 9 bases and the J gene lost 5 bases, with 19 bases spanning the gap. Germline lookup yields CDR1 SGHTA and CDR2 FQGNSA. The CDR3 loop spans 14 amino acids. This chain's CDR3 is CASRGYSTAETQYF. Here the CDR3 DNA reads TGTGCCAGTAGAGGGTACTCGACGGCGGAGACCCAGTACTTC.

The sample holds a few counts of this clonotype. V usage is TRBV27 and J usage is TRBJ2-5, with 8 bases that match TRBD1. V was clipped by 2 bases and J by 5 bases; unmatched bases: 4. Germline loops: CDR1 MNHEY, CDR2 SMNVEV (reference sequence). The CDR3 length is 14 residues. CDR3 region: CASSLVTGVETQYF. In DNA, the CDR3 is TGTGCCAGCAGTTTAGTGACAGGGGTTGAGACCCAGTACTTC.

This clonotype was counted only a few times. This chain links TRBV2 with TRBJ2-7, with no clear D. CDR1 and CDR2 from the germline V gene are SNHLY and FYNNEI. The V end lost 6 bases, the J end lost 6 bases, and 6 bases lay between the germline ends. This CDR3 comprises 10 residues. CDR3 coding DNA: TGTGCCAGCAGGGGCCTCGAGCAGTACTTC. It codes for CASRGLEQYF.

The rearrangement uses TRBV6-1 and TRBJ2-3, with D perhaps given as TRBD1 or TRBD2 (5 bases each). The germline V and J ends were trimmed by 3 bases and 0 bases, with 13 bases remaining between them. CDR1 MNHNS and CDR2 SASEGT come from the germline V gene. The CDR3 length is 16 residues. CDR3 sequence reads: CASSDPRDPSTDTQYF. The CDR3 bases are TGTGCCAGCAGTGATCCCCGGGACCCCAGCACAGATACGCAGTATTTT.